The clone carrying this T cell receptor beta chain was counted only a few times. Its antigen is still unknown. This record belongs to a study of vaccination and CD4 T cells after COVID-19. Cultured CD4+ T cell DNA was sequenced using the Oncomine TCR Beta short-read assay. TCRdb re-analysed the PCR reads in MiXCR, keeping a single row per CDR3 protein. This sample carries over 10,000 distinct CDR3 sequences, roughly 48% of them seen once, and the ten largest clones take just over 20%. The treatment denotes: approximately 9-day PBMC culture with coronavirus spike peptide pools or control peptides (ViraFEST assay). ViraFEST sequenced TCRs after peptide-pool expansion of antigen-specific T cells. By negative selection, CD4+ T cells were isolated once culture had run for around ten days. Germline V lookup: CDR1 SGHTA, CDR2 FQGNSA. The CDR3 has 16 amino acids. V gave up 2 bases and J gave up 3 bases, with 14 bases separating them.

The chain combines TRBV7-2 with TRBJ1-5; D gene ambiguous. Sequenced material: CD4+ T cells from blood, cultured in vitro. The source of this sequence is a human donor who had recovered from COVID-19. Written as DNA, the CDR3 is TGTGCCAGCAGCTTAAGTGGAGGAGGGATCAATCAGCCCCAGCATTTT. As protein: CASSLSGGGINQPQHF.